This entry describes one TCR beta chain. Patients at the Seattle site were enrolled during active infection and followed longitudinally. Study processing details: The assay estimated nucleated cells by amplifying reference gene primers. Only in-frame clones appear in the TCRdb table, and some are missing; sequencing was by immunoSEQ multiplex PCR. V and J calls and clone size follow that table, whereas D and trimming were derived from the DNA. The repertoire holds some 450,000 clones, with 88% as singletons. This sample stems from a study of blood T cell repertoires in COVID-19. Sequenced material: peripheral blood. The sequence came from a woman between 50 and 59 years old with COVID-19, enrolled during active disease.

CDR3: CASSPPGTSDNTQYF. The CDR3 coding sequence is TGTGCCAGCAGTCCGCCCGGGACTAGCGATAATACGCAGTATTTT. The chain carries TRBV28 and TRBJ2-3, with 10 nucleotides matching TRBD2. V was pared by 5 bases and J by 7 bases, with 9 bases of the junction left unmatched. This CDR3 region has 15 residues. From germline, CDR1 is MDHEN and CDR2 SYDVKM.